The TCR beta chain described here comes from a study of blood T cell repertoires in COVID-19 (dated by TCRdb to 2020 to 2021). Looking at the study overall: Samples covering the acute and convalescent phases of COVID-19 were provided by collaborators in the United States, Italy and Spain. The prospective study material was composed of cDNA or gDNA derived from T cells, B-cell-depleted T cells, or PBMCs. A de-identified subject ID, COVID-19 status, age in years and sex were almost always included in the sample metadata. Samples came from the ongoing ImmuneRACE study (first 160 participants) plus 1,254 subjects from 6 global collaborators. The repertoires were released in a freely available public database meant as a resource for research on the immune response to SARS-CoV-2. The dataset comprised deeply sampled blood TCRbeta repertoires from subjects exposed to, actively infected with, or recovered from COVID-19. Where available, HLA class I and class II types were obtained from metadata supplied by the sample provider rather than from assay-based typing.

Broad study findings and their caveats: How much clinical and demographic metadata was included differed by source and by participant, and the metadata was provided uncurated.

Whole blood was collected in K2EDTA tubes by collaborating institutions according to the institutions' own protocols. For TCRbeta analysis, collaborators shipped samples in one of three forms: frozen whole blood, isolated PBMCs, or DNA extracted from either of those sample types. Remarks on this clone: What this receptor recognizes is not known. Base qualities are not recorded, but no much larger clone differs from it by a single base.

TCRbeta CDR3 regions were amplified from genomic DNA using the immunoSEQ Assay, a bias-controlled multiplex PCR. The study's own analysis went as follows. The number of nucleated cells in each sample was estimated from the amplification of reference gene primers within the assay. To quantify the absolute abundance of each unique TCRbeta CDR3 rearrangement, sequence reads were collapsed and filtered. Productive Simpson clonality was computed per sample as the square root of Simpson's diversity index over productive rearrangements. As stored in TCRdb, this immuneACCESS dataset retains in-frame rearrangements with V and J assigned. A fraction of the clones does not appear; measured against another copy, unresolved V genes explain less than half of the discrepancy, and the remainder lacks a known reason. That table supplies the V and J calls and clone size; D and trimming were determined from the DNA. This sample comprises 65,000 to 90,000 clones, approximately 90% of them detected only once. The ten largest clones add up to 8.5% to 10% of the sample.

From cysteine to phenylalanine, the CDR3 is 13 amino acids long. The CDR3 DNA has 39 bases and is translated from base 1. The germline V gene gives CDR1 as SGHTA and CDR2 as FQGTGA. V and J are truncated by 5 bases and 5 bases respectively, leaving an intervening sequence of 12 bases. The chain uses TRBV7-3 and TRBJ1-1, with an unclear D gene assignment. This receptor was obtained from a man in his fifties or sixties with acute or convalescent COVID-19. Sequencing used peripheral blood. The CDR3 protein is CASSRGEETEAFF. The DNA sequence follows: TGTGCCAGCAGCCGCGGCGAAGAAACTGAAGCTTTCTTT.